This T cell receptor (beta chain) was observed in a study of blood T cell repertoires in COVID-19. Study context: Sites in the United States, Italy and Spain provided acute and convalescent COVID-19 samples. The cDNA or gDNA used as material had been derived from T cells, B-cell-depleted T cells, or PBMCs.

Germline V lookup: CDR1 SGHDT, CDR2 YYEEEE. Trimming removed 4 bases from V and 3 bases from J; junction bases left unmatched: 8. The CDR3 is 15 amino acids. As processed by the authors: Nucleated cell counts were estimated from reference gene primer amplification. TCRdb's copy holds only in-frame clones and misses some; the assay was immunoSEQ multiplex PCR. The DNA was the basis for D and trimming; V, J and clone size are from that table. The data contain hundreds of thousands of clones, 88% of them singletons. In Seattle, patients joined the study during active infection and were tracked longitudinally.

This sequence joins TRBV5-6 and TRBJ2-7; TRBD1 agrees at 9 bases. The source is an older woman with COVID-19, enrolled during active disease. Sequencing was done on a sample of peripheral blood. The CDR3 here is CASSLRDRVVYEQYF. The CDR3 nucleotides read TGTGCCAGCAGCCTACGGGACAGGGTCGTCTACGAGCAGTACTTC.